This TCR beta chain stems from a study of cytomegalovirus exposure and HLA in healthy donors. Points from the study as a whole: Later analysis found that TCR beta chains associated with HLA were more clonally expanded than other, equally common chains.

As to this clone: The target antigen is unknown.

PCR amplification relied on 60 Vbeta primers (plus 13 Jbeta primers). The table came from immunoSEQ multiplex PCR; TCRdb's copy has only in-frame clones and leaves some out. The profile shows fewer than 110,000 clones, roughly 82% of them singletons. Germline V gene data show CDR1 as SGHRS and CDR2 as YFSETQ. The CDR3 extends over 11 amino acids. Trimming cost V 6 bases and J 8 bases, with 11 bases left between them. Material: PBMCs. This TCR came from a male donor in good health and CMV-seronegative. The chain recombines TRBV5-1 with TRBJ1-2; TRBD1 might be the D (5 bases). Written as DNA, the CDR3 is TGCGCCAGCAACGGGACTTGGGGCTACACCTTC. It specifies CASNGTWGYTF.